Listed below are T cell receptor beta chains from one sample, sequenced in a study of cytomegalovirus exposure and HLA in healthy donors. The repertoire was sequenced with immunoSEQ multiplex PCR; TCRdb's copy has only in-frame clones and lacks some. This table holds over 100,000 clones, roughly 80% found once. The sample taken for sequencing was PBMCs. The origin of the receptors is a man aged 35 to 55 in good health and CMV-seronegative. CDR3s include the opening cysteine and the closing phenylalanine or tryptophan. D genes are given only for firm matches. Size tells how often a clone was seen (once, few, many) or the class of an expanded clone, and some rows leave it out.

J	D	V	size	CDR3	DNA
TRBJ2-2	TRBD2	TRBV27	.	CASSILAGLNTGELFF	TGTGCCAGCAGTATTCTAGCGGGATTGAACACCGGGGAGCTGTTTTTT
TRBJ2-1	.	TRBV9	.	CASSPLALAYNEQFF	TGTGCCAGCAGCCCCTTAGCACTCGCCTACAATGAGCAGTTCTTC
TRBJ2-5	TRBD1	TRBV7-9	.	CASSLAGTGEETQYF	TGTGCCAGCAGCTTAGCCGGGACAGGGGAAGAGACCCAGTACTTC
TRBJ1-2	TRBD1	TRBV19	few	CASSSPGTATWGYTF	TGTGCCAGTAGTTCACCCGGGACAGCCACCTGGGGCTACACCTTC
TRBJ1-1	.	TRBV2	few	CASRAGAMNTEAFF	TGTGCCAGCAGGGCAGGGGCCATGAACACTGAAGCTTTCTTT
TRBJ1-2	TRBD1	TRBV5-1	.	CASSPTGTGSGYTF	TGCGCCAGCAGCCCCACCGGGACAGGTTCCGGCTACACCTTC
TRBJ2-2	TRBD2	TRBV23-1	.	CASIDSGRIPGELFF	TGCGCCAGCATCGATAGCGGGAGGATCCCCGGGGAGCTGTTTTTT
TRBJ2-7	.	TRBV5-6	.	CASSLTGSYEQYF	TGTGCCAGCAGCTTGACGGGAAGCTACGAGCAGTACTTC
TRBJ1-2	TRBD1	TRBV6-4	.	CASSETGGRYGYTF	TGTGCCAGCAGTGAAACAGGGGGCCGGTATGGCTACACCTTC
TRBJ2-2	TRBD2	TRBV28	.	CASSLLGSGNAGELFF	TGTGCCAGCAGTTTATTGGGTAGCGGGAACGCCGGGGAGCTGTTTTTT
TRBJ2-7	TRBD2	TRBV9	.	CANSGLAESAYEQYF	TGTGCCAACAGCGGGCTAGCGGAGAGCGCCTACGAGCAGTACTTC
TRBJ2-6	.	TRBV9	.	CASSPRLVSGANVLTF	TGTGCCAGCAGCCCCCGACTGGTCTCTGGGGCCAACGTCCTGACTTTC
TRBJ1-2	.	TRBV6-1	.	CASREDTDYGYTF	TGTGCCAGCAGGGAAGACACCGACTATGGCTACACCTTC
TRBJ1-4	.	TRBV25-1	.	CASSEWGRGGAEKLFF	TGTGCCAGCAGTGAATGGGGTCGGGGGGGGGCTGAAAAACTGTTTTTT
TRBJ1-2	.	TRBV28	.	CASSLPRPGWYGYTF	TGTGCCAGCAGTTTACCGCGCCCAGGATGGTATGGCTACACCTTC
TRBJ2-3	TRBD2	TRBV7-2	.	CASSLLAGESDTQYF	TGTGCCAGCAGCTTACTAGCGGGAGAGTCAGATACGCAGTATTTT
TRBJ2-1	TRBD1	TRBV5-6	.	CASSLEYRGPNEQFF	TGTGCCAGCAGCTTGGAATACAGGGGCCCGAATGAGCAGTTCTTC
TRBJ1-1	TRBD1	TRBV5-1	.	CASSPADRDNTEAFF	TGCGCCAGCAGCCCCGCCGACAGGGATAACACTGAAGCTTTCTTT
TRBJ2-3	TRBD1	TRBV7-2	.	CASSSWTGGTDTQYF	TGTGCCAGCAGCTCATGGACAGGGGGTACAGATACGCAGTATTTT
TRBJ1-1	.	TRBV5-5	.	CASSKRTDFMNTEAFF	TGTGCCAGCAGCAAAAGGACAGACTTTATGAACACTGAAGCTTTCTTT
TRBJ1-4	.	TRBV4-1	once	CASSQTRLANEKLFF	TGCGCCAGCAGCCAAACAAGACTCGCTAATGAAAAACTGTTTTTT
TRBJ1-2	.	TRBV7-2	.	CASSRTGNYGYTF	TGTGCCAGCAGCCGTACAGGGAACTATGGCTACACCTTC
TRBJ1-5	TRBD1	TRBV19	.	CASSLPPTGSQPQHF	TGTGCCAGTAGCCTCCCCCCGACAGGGAGTCAGCCCCAGCATTTT
TRBJ1-4	.	TRBV6-1	.	CASSEGGLNEKLFF	TGTGCCAGCAGTGAAGGGGGCCTGAATGAAAAACTGTTTTTT
TRBJ1-6	.	TRBV4-3	.	CASSQGLNSPLHF	TGCGCCAGCAGCCAAGGACTTAATTCACCCCTCCACTTT
TRBJ1-1	TRBD1	TRBV7-3	.	CASRPDRGNTEAFF	TGTGCCAGCAGGCCGGACAGGGGGAACACTGAAGCTTTCTTT
TRBJ2-3	.	TRBV4-1	.	CASSQRGWVAADTQYF	TGCGCCAGCAGCCAGCGGGGATGGGTGGCGGCAGATACGCAGTATTTT
TRBJ2-2	TRBD2	TRBV9	.	CASSVGGTSNTGELFF	TGTGCCAGCAGCGTAGGAGGGACTAGCAACACCGGGGAGCTGTTTTTT
TRBJ2-5	.	TRBV5-1	.	CASSLEGGEETQYF	TGCGCCAGCAGCTTGGAAGGGGGTGAAGAGACCCAGTACTTC
TRBJ1-2	.	TRBV9	.	CASSVATDSRNYGYTF	TGTGCCAGCAGCGTAGCTACTGACAGCCGGAACTATGGCTACACCTTC
TRBJ1-3	.	TRBV10-1	.	CASKLAVVCPGNTIYF	TGCGCCAGCAAACTAGCGGTGGTTTGCCCCGGAAACACCATATATTTT
TRBJ2-1	TRBD2	TRBV2	.	CASSITSGRANEQFF	TGTGCCAGCAGCATTACTAGCGGGAGGGCCAATGAGCAGTTCTTC
TRBJ2-3	TRBD2	TRBV27	.	CASSLGVAGSTDTQYF	TGTGCCAGCAGTCTCGGGGTAGCGGGTAGCACAGATACGCAGTATTTT
TRBJ2-5	TRBD2	TRBV6-5	.	CASSYSAGVVQETQYF	TGTGCCAGCAGTTACTCGGCGGGAGTGGTACAAGAGACCCAGTACTTC
TRBJ2-5	.	TRBV7-8	.	CASSISGGTWGETQYF	TGTGCCAGCAGCATATCAGGGGGGACGTGGGGGGAGACCCAGTACTTC
TRBJ1-1	TRBD1	TRBV5-1	.	CASSRGTGETEAFF	TGCGCCAGCAGCCGTGGGACAGGGGAAACTGAAGCTTTCTTT
TRBJ2-7	.	TRBV7-2	once	CASSLAVGGVGEQYF	TGTGCCAGCAGCTTAGCGGTAGGGGGGGTGGGCGAGCAGTACTTC
TRBJ1-5	TRBD1	TRBV2	.	CASSKDRGRDNQPQHF	TGTGCCAGCAGTAAGGACAGGGGGCGCGACAATCAGCCCCAGCATTTT
TRBJ2-7	.	TRBV6-1	.	CASSPYRVAYEQYF	TGTGCCAGCAGCCCTTACAGGGTAGCCTACGAGCAGTACTTC
TRBJ2-7	TRBD1	TRBV29-1	.	CSVEGQSSYEQYF	TGCAGCGTTGAGGGACAGAGCTCCTACGAGCAGTACTTC
TRBJ2-5	TRBD2	TRBV7-2	.	CASSLAQGLAGGEYQETQYF	TGTGCCAGCAGCTTAGCGCAGGGACTAGCGGGGGGAGAGTACCAAGAGACCCAGTACTTC
TRBJ2-7	TRBD2	TRBV7-2	.	CASSLLGRRGGAYEQYF	TGTGCCAGCAGCTTATTGGGACGGCGGGGGGGCGCGTACGAGCAGTACTTC
TRBJ1-5	.	TRBV7-2	.	CASSAYGSNQPQHF	TGTGCCAGCAGCGCCTACGGTAGCAATCAGCCCCAGCATTTT
TRBJ2-7	.	TRBV4-1	.	CASSQIPDSSYEQYF	TGCGCCAGCAGCCAAATTCCGGACAGCTCCTACGAGCAGTACTTC
TRBJ2-1	.	TRBV5-4	.	CASSSAGSSYNEQFF	TGTGCCAGCAGCTCAGCGGGTAGCTCCTACAATGAGCAGTTCTTC
TRBJ2-7	TRBD1	TRBV9	.	CASSAGTGAIYEQYF	TGTGCCAGCAGCGCAGGGACAGGGGCTATCTACGAGCAGTACTTC
TRBJ2-4	TRBD2	TRBV5-4	.	CASSSTGGAGAKNIQYF	TGTGCCAGCAGCTCCACGGGGGGGGCAGGGGCCAAAAACATTCAGTACTTC
TRBJ2-2	TRBD2	TRBV2	.	CASSEVAGGTGELFF	TGTGCCAGCAGTGAAGTAGCGGGAGGCACCGGGGAGCTGTTTTTT
TRBJ2-7	.	TRBV7-9	.	CASSLEDQNEQYF	TGTGCCAGCAGCTTGGAGGACCAAAACGAGCAGTACTTC
TRBJ2-5	.	TRBV7-2	.	CASSNTGSPQETQYF	TGTGCCAGCAGCAATACAGGGTCCCCTCAAGAGACCCAGTACTTC
TRBJ1-4	.	TRBV29-1	few	CSVADSSTNEKLFF	TGCAGCGTAGCGGACAGTTCAACTAATGAAAAACTGTTTTTT
TRBJ1-6	.	TRBV5-6	.	CASSSGQPNSPLHF	TGTGCCAGCAGCTCTGGACAGCCTAATTCACCCCTCCACTTT
TRBJ2-7	TRBD2	TRBV27	.	CASSFTSGRGGFSSEQYF	TGTGCCAGCAGTTTCACTAGCGGGAGAGGTGGTTTTTCATCCGAGCAGTACTTC
TRBJ1-2	TRBD1	TRBV5-5	.	CASSLTTGATNYGYTF	TGTGCCAGCAGCTTAACAACAGGGGCAACTAACTATGGCTACACCTTC
TRBJ1-6	.	TRBV19	.	CASSIGGGNSPLHF	TGTGCCAGTAGTATTGGGGGGGGGAATTCACCCCTCCACTTT
TRBJ1-1	.	TRBV5-1	.	CASSLGTLNTEAFF	TGCGCCAGCAGCCTCGGGACTTTGAACACTGAAGCTTTCTTT
TRBJ2-1	TRBD1	TRBV4-3	.	CASSQDRDRMYNEQFF	TGCGCCAGCAGCCAAGATAGGGACAGGATGTACAATGAGCAGTTCTTC
TRBJ1-2	.	TRBV5-5	.	CASSLEFSNYGYTF	TGTGCCAGCAGCTTGGAATTCTCTAACTATGGCTACACCTTC
TRBJ2-7	.	TRBV27	.	CASSLSPGFTYEQYF	TGTGCCAGCAGTTTATCCCCAGGGTTTACTTACGAGCAGTACTTC
TRBJ1-2	.	TRBV30	.	CAWSVTGYGYTF	TGTGCCTGGAGTGTAACAGGGTATGGCTACACCTTC